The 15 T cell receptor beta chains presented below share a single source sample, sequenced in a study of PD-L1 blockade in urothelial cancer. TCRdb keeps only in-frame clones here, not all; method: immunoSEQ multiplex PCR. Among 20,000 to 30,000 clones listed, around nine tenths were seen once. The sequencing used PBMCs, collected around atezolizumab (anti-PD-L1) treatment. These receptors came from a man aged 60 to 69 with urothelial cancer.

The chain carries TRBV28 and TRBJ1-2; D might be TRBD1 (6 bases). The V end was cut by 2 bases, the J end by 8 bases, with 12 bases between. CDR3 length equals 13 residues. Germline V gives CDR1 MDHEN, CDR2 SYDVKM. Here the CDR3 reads CASSLLGGGGYTF. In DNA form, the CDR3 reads TGTGCCAGCAGTTTACTTGGGGGCGGCGGCTACACCTTC.

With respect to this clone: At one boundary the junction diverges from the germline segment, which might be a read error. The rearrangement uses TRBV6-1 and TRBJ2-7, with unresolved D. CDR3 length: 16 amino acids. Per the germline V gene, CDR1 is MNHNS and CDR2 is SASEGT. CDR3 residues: CASSEGPVGFSYEQYF. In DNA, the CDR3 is TGTGCCAGCAGCGAAGGTCCGGTCGGGTTCTCCTACGAGCAGTACTTC.

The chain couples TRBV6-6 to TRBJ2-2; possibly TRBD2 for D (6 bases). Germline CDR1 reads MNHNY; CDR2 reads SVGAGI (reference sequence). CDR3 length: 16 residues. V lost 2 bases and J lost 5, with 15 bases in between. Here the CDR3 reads CASSYGRGAGTGELFF. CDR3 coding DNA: TGTGCCAGCAGTTACGGGCGGGGTGCCGGGACCGGGGAGCTGTTTTTT.

The CDR3 loop is CASSPSQGPDTQYF. CDR3 DNA: TGTGCCAGCTCACCAAGCCAGGGTCCAGATACGCAGTATTTT. The chain carries TRBV18 and TRBJ2-3, with TRBD1 as a possible D gene (5 bases). V lost 2 bases to trimming and J lost 4 bases, with 10 bases between them. Germline loops: CDR1 KGHSH, CDR2 LQKENI. The CDR3 covers 14 residues.

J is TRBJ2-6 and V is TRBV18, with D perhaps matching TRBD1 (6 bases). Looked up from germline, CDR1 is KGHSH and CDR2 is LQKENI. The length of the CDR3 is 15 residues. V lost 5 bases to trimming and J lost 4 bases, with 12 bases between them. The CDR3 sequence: CASSASGAGANVLTF. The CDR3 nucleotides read TGTGCCAGCTCAGCGTCAGGGGCCGGGGCCAACGTCCTGACTTTC.

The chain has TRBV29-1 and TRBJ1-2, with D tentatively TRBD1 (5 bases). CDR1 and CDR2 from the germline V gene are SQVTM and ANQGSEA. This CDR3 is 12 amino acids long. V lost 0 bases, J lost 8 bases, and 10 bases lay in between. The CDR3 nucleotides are TGCAGCGTTGAAGAAGGGGCGTCGGGCTACACCTTC. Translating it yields CSVEEGASGYTF.

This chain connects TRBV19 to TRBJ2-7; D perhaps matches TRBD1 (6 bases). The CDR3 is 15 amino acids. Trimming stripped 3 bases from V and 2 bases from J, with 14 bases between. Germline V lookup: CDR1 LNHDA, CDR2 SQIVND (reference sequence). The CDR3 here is CASSIPRGDTYEQYF. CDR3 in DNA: TGTGCCAGTAGTATTCCCAGGGGCGACACCTACGAGCAGTACTTC.

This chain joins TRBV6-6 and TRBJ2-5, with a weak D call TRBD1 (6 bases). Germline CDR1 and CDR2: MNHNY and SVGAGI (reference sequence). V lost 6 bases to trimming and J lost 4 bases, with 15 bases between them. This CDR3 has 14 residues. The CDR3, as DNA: TGTGCCAGCAGGAGGCAGGGGCTAAGAGAGACCCAGTACTTC. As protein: CASRRQGLRETQYF.

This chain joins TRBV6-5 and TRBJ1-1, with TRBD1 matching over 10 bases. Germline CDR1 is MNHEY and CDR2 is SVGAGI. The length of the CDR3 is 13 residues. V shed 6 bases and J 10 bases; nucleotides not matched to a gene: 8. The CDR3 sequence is CASSEPGTGVAFF. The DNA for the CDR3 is TGTGCCAGCAGCGAACCCGGGACAGGGGTAGCTTTCTTT.

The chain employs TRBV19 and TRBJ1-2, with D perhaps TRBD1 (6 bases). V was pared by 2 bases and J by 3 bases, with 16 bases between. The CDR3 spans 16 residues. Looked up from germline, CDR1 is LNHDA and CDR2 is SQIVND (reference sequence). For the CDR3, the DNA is TGTGCCAGTAGTATATCCCCGGGAGGGGGGGACTATGGCTACACCTTC. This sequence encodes CASSISPGGGDYGYTF.

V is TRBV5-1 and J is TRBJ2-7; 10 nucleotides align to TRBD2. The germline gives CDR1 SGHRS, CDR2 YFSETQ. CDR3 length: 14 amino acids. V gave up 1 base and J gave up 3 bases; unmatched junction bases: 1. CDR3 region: CASSLTSGVYEQYF. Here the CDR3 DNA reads TGCGCCAGCAGCTTGACTAGCGGGGTCTACGAGCAGTACTTC.

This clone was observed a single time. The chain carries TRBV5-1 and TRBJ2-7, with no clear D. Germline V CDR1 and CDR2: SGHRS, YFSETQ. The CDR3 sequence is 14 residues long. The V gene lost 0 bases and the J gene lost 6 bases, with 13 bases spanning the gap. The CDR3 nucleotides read TGCGCCAGCAGCTTGGCCACAGTTGGAAGCGAGCAGTACTTC. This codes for CASSLATVGSEQYF.

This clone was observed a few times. The CDR3 reads CASSLLMNTEAFF. The CDR3 DNA reads TGTGCCAGCAGCTTACTTATGAACACTGAAGCTTTCTTT. This sequence joins TRBV7-8 and TRBJ1-1; D not certain. Per germline, CDR1 SGHVS and CDR2 FQNEAQ. The CDR3 is 13 amino acids. The germline V and J ends were trimmed by 2 bases and 0 bases, with 4 bases remaining between them.

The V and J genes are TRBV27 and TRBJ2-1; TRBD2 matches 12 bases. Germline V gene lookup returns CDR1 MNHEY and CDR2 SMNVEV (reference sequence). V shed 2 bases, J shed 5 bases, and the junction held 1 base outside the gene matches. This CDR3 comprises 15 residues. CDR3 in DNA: TGTGCCAGCAGTTTAAGACTAGCGGGGGACAATGAGCAGTTCTTC. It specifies CASSLRLAGDNEQFF.

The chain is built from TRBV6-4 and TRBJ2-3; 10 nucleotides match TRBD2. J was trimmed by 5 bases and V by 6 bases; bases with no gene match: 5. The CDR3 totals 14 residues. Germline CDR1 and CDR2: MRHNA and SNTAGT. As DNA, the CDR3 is TGTGCCAGCAGGAGCGGGGGGGCAGGAGATACGCAGTATTTT. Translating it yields CASRSGGAGDTQYF.